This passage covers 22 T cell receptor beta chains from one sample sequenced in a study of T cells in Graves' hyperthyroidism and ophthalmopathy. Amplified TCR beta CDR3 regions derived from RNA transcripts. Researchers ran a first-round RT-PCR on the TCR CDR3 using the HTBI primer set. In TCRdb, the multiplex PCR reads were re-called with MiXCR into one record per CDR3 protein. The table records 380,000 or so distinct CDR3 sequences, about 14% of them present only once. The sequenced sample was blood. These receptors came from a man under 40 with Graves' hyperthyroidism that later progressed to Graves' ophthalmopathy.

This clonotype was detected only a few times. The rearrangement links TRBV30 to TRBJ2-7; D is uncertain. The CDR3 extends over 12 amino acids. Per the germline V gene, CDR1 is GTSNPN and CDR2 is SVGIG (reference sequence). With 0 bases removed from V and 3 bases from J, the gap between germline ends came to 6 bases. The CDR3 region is CAWSVIDYEQYF. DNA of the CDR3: TGTGCCTGGAGTGTAATTGACTACGAGCAGTACTTC.

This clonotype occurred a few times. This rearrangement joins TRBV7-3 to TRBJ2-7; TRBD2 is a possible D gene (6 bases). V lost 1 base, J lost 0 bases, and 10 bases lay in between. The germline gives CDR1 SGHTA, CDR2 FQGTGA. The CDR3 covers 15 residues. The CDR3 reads CASSLSGESSYEQYF. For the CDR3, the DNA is TGTGCCAGCAGCTTAAGCGGGGAGAGCTCCTACGAGCAGTACTTC.

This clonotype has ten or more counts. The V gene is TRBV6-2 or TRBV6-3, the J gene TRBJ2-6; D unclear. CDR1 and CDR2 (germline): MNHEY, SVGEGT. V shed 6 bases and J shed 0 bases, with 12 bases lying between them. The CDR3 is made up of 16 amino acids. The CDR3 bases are TGTGCCAGCAGCTCAGATAGTGGCTCTGGGGCCAACGTCCTGACTTTC. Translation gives CASSSDSGSGANVLTF.

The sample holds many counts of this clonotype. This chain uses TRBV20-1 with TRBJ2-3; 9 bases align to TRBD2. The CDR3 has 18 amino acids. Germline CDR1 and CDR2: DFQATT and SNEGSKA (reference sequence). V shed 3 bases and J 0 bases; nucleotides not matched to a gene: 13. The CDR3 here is CSASPGQAGGTSTDTQYF. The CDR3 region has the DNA TGCAGTGCTAGTCCCGGGCAAGCGGGGGGCACTAGCACAGATACGCAGTATTTT.

The CDR3 sequence: CASSVWTSGGRDEQFF. As DNA, the CDR3 is TGTGCCAGCAGCGTCTGGACTAGCGGGGGGAGGGATGAGCAGTTCTTC. The V gene is TRBV5-6, the J gene TRBJ2-1, with 14 nucleotides matching TRBD2. This CDR3 spans 16 amino acids. In germline, CDR1 is SGHDT, CDR2 YYEEEE. V shed 4 bases and J 8 bases; nucleotides not matched to a gene: 8. Together with reference TRBV5-6 and TRBJ2-1, the CDR3 gives the full variable domain: DAGVTQSPTHLIKTRGQQVTLRCSPKSGHDTVSWYQQALGQGPQFIFQYYEEEERQRGNFPDRFSGHQFPNYSSELNVNALLLGDSALYLCASSVWTSGGRDEQFFGPGTRLTVL.

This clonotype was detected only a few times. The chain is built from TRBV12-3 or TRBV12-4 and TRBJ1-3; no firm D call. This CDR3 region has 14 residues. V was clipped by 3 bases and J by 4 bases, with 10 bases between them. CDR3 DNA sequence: TGTGCCAGCAGTTTTTCGGCGAGGGGAAACACCATATATTTT. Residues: CASSFSARGNTIYF.

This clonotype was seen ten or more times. Written as DNA, the CDR3 is TGTGCCAGCAGTTTCCAGGGGGGGTACTATGGCTACACCTTC. It encodes CASSFQGGYYGYTF. The V and J genes are TRBV6-1 and TRBJ1-2; TRBD1 aligns across 7 bases. CDR3 length equals 14 residues. Per the germline V gene, CDR1 is MNHNS and CDR2 is SASEGT. V was pared by 5 bases and J by 3 bases, with 6 bases of the junction left unmatched.

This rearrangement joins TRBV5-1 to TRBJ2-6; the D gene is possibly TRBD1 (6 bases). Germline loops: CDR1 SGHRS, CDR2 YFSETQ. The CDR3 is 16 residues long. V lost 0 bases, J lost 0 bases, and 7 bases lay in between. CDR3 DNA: TGCGCCAGCAGCTTGGAGGGGGACTCTGGGGCCAACGTCCTGACTTTC. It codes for CASSLEGDSGANVLTF.

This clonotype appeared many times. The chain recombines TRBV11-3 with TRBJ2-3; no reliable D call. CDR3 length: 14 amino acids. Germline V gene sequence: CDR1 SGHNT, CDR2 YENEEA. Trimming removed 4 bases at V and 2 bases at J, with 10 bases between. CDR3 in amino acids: CASSSRPPTDTQYF. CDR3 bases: TGTGCCAGCAGCTCGCGGCCTCCCACAGATACGCAGTATTTT.

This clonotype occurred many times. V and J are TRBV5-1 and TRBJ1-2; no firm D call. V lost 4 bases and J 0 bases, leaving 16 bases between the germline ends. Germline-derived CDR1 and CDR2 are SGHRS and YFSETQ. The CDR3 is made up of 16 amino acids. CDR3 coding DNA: TGCGCCAGCAGCCTAATCCGGACGCCTTCTAACTATGGCTACACCTTC. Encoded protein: CASSLIRTPSNYGYTF.

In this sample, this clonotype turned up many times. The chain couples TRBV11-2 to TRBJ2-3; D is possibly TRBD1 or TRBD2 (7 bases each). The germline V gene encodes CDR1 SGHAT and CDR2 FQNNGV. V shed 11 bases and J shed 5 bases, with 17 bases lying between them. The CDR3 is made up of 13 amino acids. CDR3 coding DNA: TGTGCCTCTCAGGGGGGGCGCGGAGATACGCAGTATTTT. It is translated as CASQGGRGDTQYF.

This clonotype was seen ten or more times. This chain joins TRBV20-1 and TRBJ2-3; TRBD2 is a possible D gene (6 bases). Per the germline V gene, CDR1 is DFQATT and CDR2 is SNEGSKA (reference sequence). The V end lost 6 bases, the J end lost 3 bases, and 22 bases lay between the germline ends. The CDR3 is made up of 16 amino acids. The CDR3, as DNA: TGCAGTGCCGAGGTCCCAGGGAGGACTTTAACAGATACGCAGTATTTT. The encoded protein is CSAEVPGRTLTDTQYF.

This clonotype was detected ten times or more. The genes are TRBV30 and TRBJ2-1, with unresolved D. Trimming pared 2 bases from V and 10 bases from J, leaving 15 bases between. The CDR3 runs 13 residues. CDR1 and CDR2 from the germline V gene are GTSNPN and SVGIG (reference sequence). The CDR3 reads CAWSRPSEREQFF. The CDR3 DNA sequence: TGTGCCTGGAGTCGCCCCTCGGAGAGGGAGCAGTTCTTC.

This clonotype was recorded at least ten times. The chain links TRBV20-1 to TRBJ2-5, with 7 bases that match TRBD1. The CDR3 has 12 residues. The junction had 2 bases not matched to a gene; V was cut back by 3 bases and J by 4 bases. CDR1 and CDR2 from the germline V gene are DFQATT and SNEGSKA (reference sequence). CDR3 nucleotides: TGCAGTGCTAGTAAGGGGGCAGAGACCCAGTACTTC. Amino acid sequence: CSASKGAETQYF.

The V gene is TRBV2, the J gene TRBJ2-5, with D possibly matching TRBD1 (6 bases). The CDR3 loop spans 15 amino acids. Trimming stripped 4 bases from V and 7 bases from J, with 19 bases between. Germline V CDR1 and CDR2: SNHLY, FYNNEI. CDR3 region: CASSAQTGLQLTQYF. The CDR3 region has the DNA TGTGCCAGCAGTGCGCAGACAGGTCTTCAGTTGACCCAGTACTTC.

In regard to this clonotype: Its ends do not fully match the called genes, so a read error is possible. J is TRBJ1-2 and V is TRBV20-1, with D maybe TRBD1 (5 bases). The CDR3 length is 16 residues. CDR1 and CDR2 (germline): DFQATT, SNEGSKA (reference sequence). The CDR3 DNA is TGCAGTGCTCGAGATATGGGACTTCGGAAAAACTATGGCTACACCTTC. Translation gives CSARDMGLRKNYGYTF.

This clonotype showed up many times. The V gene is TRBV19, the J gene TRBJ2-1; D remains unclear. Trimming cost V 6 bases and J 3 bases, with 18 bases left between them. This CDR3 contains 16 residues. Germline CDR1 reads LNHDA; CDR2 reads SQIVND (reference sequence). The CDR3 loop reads CASSIISEYLYNEQFF. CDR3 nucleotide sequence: TGTGCCAGTAGCATCATCTCGGAATACCTCTACAATGAGCAGTTCTTC.

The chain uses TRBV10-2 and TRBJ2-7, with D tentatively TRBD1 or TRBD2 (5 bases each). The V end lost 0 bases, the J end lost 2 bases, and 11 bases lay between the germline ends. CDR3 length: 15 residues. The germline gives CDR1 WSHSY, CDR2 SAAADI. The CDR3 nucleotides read TGCGCCAGCAGTGAGTCCTTTTGGGGGACCTACGAGCAGTACTTC. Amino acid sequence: CASSESFWGTYEQYF.

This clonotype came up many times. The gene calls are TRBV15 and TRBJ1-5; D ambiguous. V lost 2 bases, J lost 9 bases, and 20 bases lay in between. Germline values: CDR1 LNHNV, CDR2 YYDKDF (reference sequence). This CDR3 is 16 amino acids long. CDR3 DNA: TGTGCCACCAGCAGACCTCTAGCAAGGTCTTCCGCGCCCCAGCATTTT. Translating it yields CATSRPLARSSAPQHF.

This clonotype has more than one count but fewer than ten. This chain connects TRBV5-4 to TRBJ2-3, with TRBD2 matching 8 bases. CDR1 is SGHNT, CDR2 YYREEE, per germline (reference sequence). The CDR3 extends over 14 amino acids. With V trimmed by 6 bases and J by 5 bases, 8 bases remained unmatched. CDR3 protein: CASTRGGAEDTQYF. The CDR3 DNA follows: TGTGCCAGCACCCGGGGGGGAGCAGAAGATACGCAGTATTTT.

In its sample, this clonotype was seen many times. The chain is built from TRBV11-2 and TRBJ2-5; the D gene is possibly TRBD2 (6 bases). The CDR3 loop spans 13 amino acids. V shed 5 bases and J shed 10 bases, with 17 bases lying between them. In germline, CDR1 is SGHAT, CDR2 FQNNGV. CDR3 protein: CASSPGGVGDQYF. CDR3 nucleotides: TGTGCCAGCAGCCCTGGAGGGGTCGGGGACCAGTACTTC. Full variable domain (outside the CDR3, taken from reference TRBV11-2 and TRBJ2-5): EAGVAQSPRYKIIEKRQSVAFWCNPISGHATLYWYQQILGQGPKLLIQFQNNGVVDDSQLPKDRFSAERLKGVDSTLKIQPAKLEDSAVYLCASSPGGVGDQYFGPGTRLLVL.

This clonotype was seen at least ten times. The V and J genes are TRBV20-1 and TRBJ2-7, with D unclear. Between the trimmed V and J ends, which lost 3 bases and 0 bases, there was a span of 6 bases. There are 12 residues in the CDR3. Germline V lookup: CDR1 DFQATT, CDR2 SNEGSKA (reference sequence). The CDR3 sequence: CSASVSSYEQYF. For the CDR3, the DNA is TGCAGTGCTAGTGTCAGCTCCTACGAGCAGTACTTC.